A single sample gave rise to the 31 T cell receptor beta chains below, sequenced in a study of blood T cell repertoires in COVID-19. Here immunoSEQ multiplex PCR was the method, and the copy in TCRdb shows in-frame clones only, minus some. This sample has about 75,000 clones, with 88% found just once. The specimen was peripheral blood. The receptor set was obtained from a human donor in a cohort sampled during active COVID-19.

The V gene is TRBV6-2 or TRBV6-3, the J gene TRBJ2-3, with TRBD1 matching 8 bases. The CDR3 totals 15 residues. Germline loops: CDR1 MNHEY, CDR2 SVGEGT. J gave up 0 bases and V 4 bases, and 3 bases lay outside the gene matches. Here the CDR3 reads CASSSQGVSTDTQYF. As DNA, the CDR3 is TGTGCCAGCAGTTCACAGGGGGTAAGCACAGATACGCAGTATTTT.

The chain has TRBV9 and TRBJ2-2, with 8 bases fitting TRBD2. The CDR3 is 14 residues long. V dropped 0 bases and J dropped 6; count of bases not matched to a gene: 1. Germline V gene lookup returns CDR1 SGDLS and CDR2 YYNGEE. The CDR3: CASSVVAGPGELFF. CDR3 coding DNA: TGTGCCAGCAGCGTAGTAGCGGGGCCCGGGGAGCTGTTTTTT.

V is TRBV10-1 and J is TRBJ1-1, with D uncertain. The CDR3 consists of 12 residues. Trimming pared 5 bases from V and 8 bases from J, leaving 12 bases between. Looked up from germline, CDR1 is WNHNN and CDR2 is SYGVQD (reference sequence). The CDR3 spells CASSRTGGEAFF. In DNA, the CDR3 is TGCGCCAGCAGTCGGACCGGCGGGGAAGCTTTCTTT.

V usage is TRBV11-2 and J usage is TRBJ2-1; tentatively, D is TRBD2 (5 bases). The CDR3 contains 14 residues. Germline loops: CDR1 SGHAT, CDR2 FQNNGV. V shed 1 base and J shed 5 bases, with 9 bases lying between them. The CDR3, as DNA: TGTGCCAGCAGCTTAGGACTAACGGACAATGAGCAGTTCTTC. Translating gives CASSLGLTDNEQFF.

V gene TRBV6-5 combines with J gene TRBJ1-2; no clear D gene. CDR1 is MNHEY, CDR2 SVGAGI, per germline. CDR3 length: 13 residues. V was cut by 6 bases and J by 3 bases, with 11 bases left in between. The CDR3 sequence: CASRNTRDYGYTF. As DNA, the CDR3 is TGTGCCAGCAGAAACACCCGGGACTATGGCTACACCTTC.

The CDR3 loop reads CASSRVPGSEAFF. The CDR3 nucleotides read TGTGCCAGCAGCCGAGTACCGGGGTCTGAAGCTTTCTTT. The chain couples TRBV3-1 (or the pseudogene TRBV3-2) to TRBJ1-1; D remains ambiguous. Trimming stripped 4 bases from V and 6 bases from J, with 12 bases between. Germline V gives CDR1 LGHDT, CDR2 YNNKEL (reference sequence). This CDR3 spans 13 amino acids.

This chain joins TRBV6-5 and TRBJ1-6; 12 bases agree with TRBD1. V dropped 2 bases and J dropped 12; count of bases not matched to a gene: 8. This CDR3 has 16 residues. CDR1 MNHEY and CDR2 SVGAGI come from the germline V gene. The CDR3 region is CASSYEGTGGVRPLHF. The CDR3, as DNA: TGTGCCAGCAGTTACGAAGGGACAGGGGGCGTCAGACCCCTCCACTTT.

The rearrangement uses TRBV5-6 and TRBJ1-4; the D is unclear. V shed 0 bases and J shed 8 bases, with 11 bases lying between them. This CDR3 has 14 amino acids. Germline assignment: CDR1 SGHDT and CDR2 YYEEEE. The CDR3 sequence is CASSLVRSGEKLFF. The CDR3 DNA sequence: TGTGCCAGCAGCTTGGTAAGGAGCGGAGAAAAACTGTTTTTT.

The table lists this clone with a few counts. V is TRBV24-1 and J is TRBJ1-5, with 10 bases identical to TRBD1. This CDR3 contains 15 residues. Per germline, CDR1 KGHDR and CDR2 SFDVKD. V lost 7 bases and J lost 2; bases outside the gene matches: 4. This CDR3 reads CATSDRGRGNQPQHF. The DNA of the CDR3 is TGTGCCACCAGCGACAGGGGGCGAGGCAATCAGCCCCAGCATTTT.

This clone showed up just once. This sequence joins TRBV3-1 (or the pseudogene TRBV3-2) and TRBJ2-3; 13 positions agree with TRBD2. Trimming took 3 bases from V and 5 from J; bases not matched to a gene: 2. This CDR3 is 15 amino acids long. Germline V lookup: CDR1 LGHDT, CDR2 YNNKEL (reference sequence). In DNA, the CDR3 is TGTGCCAGCAGCCAGGGGACTAGCGGGAAAGATACGCAGTATTTT. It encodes CASSQGTSGKDTQYF.

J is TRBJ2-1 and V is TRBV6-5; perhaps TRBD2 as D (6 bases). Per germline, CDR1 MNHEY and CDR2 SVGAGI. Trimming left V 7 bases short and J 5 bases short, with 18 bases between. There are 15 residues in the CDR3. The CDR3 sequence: CASTSPIGGHNEQFF. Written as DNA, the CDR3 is TGTGCCAGCACCTCCCCGATCGGGGGTCACAATGAGCAGTTCTTC.

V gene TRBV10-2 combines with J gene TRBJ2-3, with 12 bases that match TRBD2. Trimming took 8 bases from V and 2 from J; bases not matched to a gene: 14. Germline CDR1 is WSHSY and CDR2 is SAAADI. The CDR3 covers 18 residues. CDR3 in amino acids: CASGLTSGRWGSTDTQYF. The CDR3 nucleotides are TGCGCCAGCGGGTTGACTAGCGGGAGATGGGGTTCCACAGATACGCAGTATTTT.

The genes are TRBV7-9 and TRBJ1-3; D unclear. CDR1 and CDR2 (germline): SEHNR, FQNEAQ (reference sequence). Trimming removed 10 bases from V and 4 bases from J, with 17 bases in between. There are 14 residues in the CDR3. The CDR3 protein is CATYVPGTGNTIYF. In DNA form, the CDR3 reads TGTGCCACCTACGTCCCGGGTACAGGAAACACCATATATTTT.

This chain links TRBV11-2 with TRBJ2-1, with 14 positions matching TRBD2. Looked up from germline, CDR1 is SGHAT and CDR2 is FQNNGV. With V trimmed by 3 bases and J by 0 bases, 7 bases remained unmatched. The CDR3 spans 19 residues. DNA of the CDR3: TGTGCCAGCAGCTTCTTCATGGGGACTAGCGGGAGCTCCTACAATGAGCAGTTCTTC. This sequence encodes CASSFFMGTSGSSYNEQFF.

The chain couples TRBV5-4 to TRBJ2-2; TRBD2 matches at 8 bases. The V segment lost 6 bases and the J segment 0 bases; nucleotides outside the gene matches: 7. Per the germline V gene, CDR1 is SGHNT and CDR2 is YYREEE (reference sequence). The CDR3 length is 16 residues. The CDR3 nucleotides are TGTGCCAGCACTACGACGGGGGGGACGAACACCGGGGAGCTGTTTTTT. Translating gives CASTTTGGTNTGELFF. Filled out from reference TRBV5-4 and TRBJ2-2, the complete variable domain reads ETGVTQSPTHLIKTRGQQVTLRCSSQSGHNTVSWYQQALGQGPQFIFQYYREEENGRGNFPPRFSGLQFPNYSSELNVNALELDDSALYLCASTTTGGTNTGELFFGEGSRLTVL.

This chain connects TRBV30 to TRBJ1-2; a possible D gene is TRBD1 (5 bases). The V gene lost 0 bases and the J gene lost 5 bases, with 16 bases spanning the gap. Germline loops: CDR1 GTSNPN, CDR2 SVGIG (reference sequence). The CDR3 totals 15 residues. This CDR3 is CAWSVPGRERYGYTF. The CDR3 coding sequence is TGTGCCTGGAGTGTACCAGGGCGAGAGAGGTATGGCTACACCTTC.

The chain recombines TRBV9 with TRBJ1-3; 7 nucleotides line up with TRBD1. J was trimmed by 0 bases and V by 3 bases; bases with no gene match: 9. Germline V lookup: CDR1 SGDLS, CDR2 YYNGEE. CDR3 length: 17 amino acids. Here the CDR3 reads CASSGVLDRSSGNTIYF. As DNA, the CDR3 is TGTGCCAGCAGCGGCGTCCTGGACAGGAGCTCTGGAAACACCATATATTTT.

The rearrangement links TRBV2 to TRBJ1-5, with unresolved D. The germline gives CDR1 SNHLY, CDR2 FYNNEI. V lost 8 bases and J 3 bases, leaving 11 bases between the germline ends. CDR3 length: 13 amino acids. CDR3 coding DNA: TGTGCCAGCCTCTCGGAGGCCAATCAGCCCCAGCATTTT. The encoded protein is CASLSEANQPQHF.

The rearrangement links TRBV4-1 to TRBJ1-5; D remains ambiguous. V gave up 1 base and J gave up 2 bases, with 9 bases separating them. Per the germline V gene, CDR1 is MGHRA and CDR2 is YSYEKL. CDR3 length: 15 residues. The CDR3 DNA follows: TGCGCCAGCAGCCAAGGAGGGAGTGGCAATCAGCCCCAGCATTTT. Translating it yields CASSQGGSGNQPQHF.

The CDR3 loop reads CASSQEGTNTGELFF. CDR3 DNA: TGTGCCAGCAGCCAAGAGGGCACCAACACCGGGGAGCTGTTTTTT. The V and J genes are TRBV3-1 (or the pseudogene TRBV3-2) and TRBJ2-2, with D unresolved. CDR3 size: 15 residues. With 0 bases removed from V and 2 bases from J, the gap between germline ends came to 7 bases. In germline, CDR1 is LGHDT, CDR2 YNNKEL (reference sequence).

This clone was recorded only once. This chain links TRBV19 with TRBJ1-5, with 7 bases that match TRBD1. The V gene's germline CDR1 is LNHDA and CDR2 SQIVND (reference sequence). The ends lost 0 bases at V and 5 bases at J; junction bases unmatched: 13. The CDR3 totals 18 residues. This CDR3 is CASSIDPREGQGDQPQHF. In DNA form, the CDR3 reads TGTGCCAGTAGTATAGATCCCCGGGAGGGCCAGGGGGATCAGCCCCAGCATTTT.

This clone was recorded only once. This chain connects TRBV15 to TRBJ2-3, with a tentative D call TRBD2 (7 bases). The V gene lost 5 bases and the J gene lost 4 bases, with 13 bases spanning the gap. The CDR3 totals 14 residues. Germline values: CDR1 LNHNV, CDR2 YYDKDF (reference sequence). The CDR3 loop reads CATSGGGSSDTQYF. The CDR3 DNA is TGTGCCACCAGCGGGGGCGGGAGTTCAGATACGCAGTATTTT.

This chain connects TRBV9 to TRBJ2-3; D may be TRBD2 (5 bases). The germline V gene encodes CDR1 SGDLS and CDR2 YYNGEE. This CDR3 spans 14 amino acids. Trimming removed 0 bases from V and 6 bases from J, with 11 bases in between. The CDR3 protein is CASSVATTGDTQYF. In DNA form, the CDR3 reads TGTGCCAGCAGCGTAGCTACGACGGGGGATACGCAGTATTTT.

This CDR3 reads CASSLAGTRDTQYF. DNA for the CDR3: TGTGCCAGCAGTCTAGCGGGGACTCGGGATACGCAGTATTTT. This chain uses TRBV28 with TRBJ2-3; 9 bases are shared with TRBD2. V was pared by 5 bases and J by 6 bases, with 6 bases of the junction left unmatched. The germline V gene has CDR1 MDHEN and CDR2 SYDVKM. This CDR3 spans 14 amino acids.

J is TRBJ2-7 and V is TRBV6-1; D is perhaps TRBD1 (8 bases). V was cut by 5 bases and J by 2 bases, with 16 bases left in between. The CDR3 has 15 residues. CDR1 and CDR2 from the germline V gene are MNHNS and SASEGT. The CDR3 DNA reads TGTGCCAGCAGTTCTCCTACAGGGGGGGCCTACGAGCAGTACTTC. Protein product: CASSSPTGGAYEQYF.

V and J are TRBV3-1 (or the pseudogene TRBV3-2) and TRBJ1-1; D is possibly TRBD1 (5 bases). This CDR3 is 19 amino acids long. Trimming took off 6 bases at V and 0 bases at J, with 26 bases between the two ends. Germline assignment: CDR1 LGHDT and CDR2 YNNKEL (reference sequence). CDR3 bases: TGTGCCAGCAGTATAAGGGTGACGGGAATCGGGGGATTGAACACTGAAGCTTTCTTT. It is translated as CASSIRVTGIGGLNTEAFF.

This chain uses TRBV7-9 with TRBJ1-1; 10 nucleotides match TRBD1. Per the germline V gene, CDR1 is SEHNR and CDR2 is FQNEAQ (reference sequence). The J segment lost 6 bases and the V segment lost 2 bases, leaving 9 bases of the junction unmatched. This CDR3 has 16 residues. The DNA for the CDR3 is TGTGCCAGCAGCTTAAATAAGAGGGGACAGGGGCCTGAAGCTTTCTTT. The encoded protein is CASSLNKRGQGPEAFF.

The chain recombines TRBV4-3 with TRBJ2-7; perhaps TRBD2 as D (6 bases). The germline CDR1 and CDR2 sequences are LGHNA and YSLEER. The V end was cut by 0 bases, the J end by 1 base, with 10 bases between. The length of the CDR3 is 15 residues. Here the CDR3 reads CASSQEADYSYEQYF. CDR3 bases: TGCGCCAGCAGCCAAGAGGCGGACTATTCCTACGAGCAGTACTTC.

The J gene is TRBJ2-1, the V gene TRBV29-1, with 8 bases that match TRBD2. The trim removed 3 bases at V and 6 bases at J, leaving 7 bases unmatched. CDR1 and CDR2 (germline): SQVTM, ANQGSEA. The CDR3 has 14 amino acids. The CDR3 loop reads CSVDTGLAGNEQFF. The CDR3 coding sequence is TGCAGCGTTGACACGGGGCTAGCGGGCAATGAGCAGTTCTTC.

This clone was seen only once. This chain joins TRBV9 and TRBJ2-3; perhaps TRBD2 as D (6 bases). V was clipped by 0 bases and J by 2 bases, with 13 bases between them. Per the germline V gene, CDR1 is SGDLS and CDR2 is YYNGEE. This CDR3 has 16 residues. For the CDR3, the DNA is TGTGCCAGCAGCGTAGCGGCCGGCGGGGACACAGATACGCAGTATTTT. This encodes CASSVAAGGDTDTQYF.

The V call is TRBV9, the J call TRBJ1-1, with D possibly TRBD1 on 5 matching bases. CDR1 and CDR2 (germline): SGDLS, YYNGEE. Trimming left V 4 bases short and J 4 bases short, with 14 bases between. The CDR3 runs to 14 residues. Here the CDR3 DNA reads TGTGCCAGCAGCCCGGGACTCAGCGTCACTGAAGCTTTCTTT. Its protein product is CASSPGLSVTEAFF.